These 26 T cell receptor beta chains originate from one sample sequenced in a study of early T cells in non-severe SARS-CoV-2 infection. MiXCR, run by TCRdb on the 5' RACE reads, gives a single entry per CDR3 protein. The sample lists 70,000 or so distinct CDR3 sequences; roughly 13% were seen once. Sequences were obtained from whole blood. All receptors derive from an adult who was a healthcare worker with PCR-confirmed SARS-CoV-2 infection or an uninfected control (not recorded which).

This clonotype was counted a few times. Here the CDR3 reads CASSLRATDTQYF. DNA for the CDR3: TGTGCCAGCAGTTTAAGGGCCACAGATACGCAGTATTTT. The genes are TRBV27 and TRBJ2-3, with D uncertain. The CDR3 is 13 amino acids. V gave up 2 bases and J gave up 2 bases, with 5 bases separating them. Germline CDR1 is MNHEY and CDR2 is SMNVEV (reference sequence).

This sequence joins TRBV10-2 and TRBJ1-2; D gene unclear. Germline V gene lookup returns CDR1 WSHSY and CDR2 SAAADI. Trimming left V 4 bases short and J 5 bases short, with 8 bases between. There are 12 residues in the CDR3. The CDR3 DNA reads as TGCGCCAGCAGTGCGGGCGGTTATGGCTACACCTTC. Translating gives CASSAGGYGYTF.

There are many counts of this clonotype. The CDR3 sequence: CASSRGSSRTPSYGYTF. The CDR3 DNA reads as TGTGCCAGCAGCCGCGGGAGTTCCAGAACCCCGTCCTATGGCTACACCTTC. This chain links TRBV3-1 with TRBJ1-2; D uncertain. V was pared by 4 bases and J by 4 bases, with 22 bases between. Per the germline V gene, CDR1 is LGHDT and CDR2 is YNNKEL (reference sequence). The CDR3 length is 17 residues.

The chain recombines TRBV29-1 with TRBJ1-1, with D possibly being TRBD1 (6 bases). The CDR3 consists of 14 residues. V lost 2 bases, J lost 2 bases, and 12 bases lay in between. Germline CDR1 and CDR2: SQVTM and ANQGSEA. The CDR3 coding sequence is TGCAGCGTTGAACGGCCGGGGGCAAACACTGAAGCTTTCTTT. It encodes CSVERPGANTEAFF.

The V gene is TRBV20-1, the J gene TRBJ2-4; 7 bases agree with TRBD2. The germline V gene encodes CDR1 DFQATT and CDR2 SNEGSKA (reference sequence). CDR3 size: 15 residues. After removal of 5 bases from V and 1 base from J, the junction contained 8 bases not matched to a gene. The CDR3, as DNA: TGCAGTGCTCGCGGACCAGCGGGGGCCAAAAACATTCAGTACTTC. Its translation: CSARGPAGAKNIQYF.

This clonotype was counted many times. The CDR3 loop reads CASSQDRDGYTF. As DNA, the CDR3 is TGCGCCAGCAGCCAGGACAGGGATGGCTACACCTTC. The chain recombines TRBV5-1 with TRBJ1-2; 8 bases match TRBD1. This CDR3 spans 12 amino acids. V shed 4 bases and J 6 bases; nucleotides not matched to a gene: 2. Germline V gene data show CDR1 as SGHRS and CDR2 as YFSETQ.

The sample holds a few counts of this clonotype. V gene TRBV12-3 or TRBV12-4 combines with J gene TRBJ1-5; unclear D gene. V was trimmed by 3 bases and J by 0 bases, leaving 6 bases between them. The CDR3 extends over 14 amino acids. CDR3 in amino acids: CASSFQNSNQPQHF. The CDR3 DNA reads as TGTGCCAGCAGTTTTCAGAATAGCAATCAGCCCCAGCATTTT.

V and J are TRBV29-1 and TRBJ1-2; D ambiguous. In germline, CDR1 is SQVTM, CDR2 ANQGSEA. The CDR3 length is 12 residues. V gave up 4 bases and J gave up 1 base, with 7 bases separating them. CDR3 sequence reads: CSVGADNYGYTF. The CDR3 nucleotides are TGCAGCGTTGGAGCAGATAACTATGGCTACACCTTC.

The chain uses TRBV6-6 and TRBJ2-5, with a weak D call TRBD1 (5 bases). The V end was cut by 2 bases, the J end by 5 bases, with 18 bases between. CDR3 length: 16 amino acids. Germline CDR1 MNHNY, CDR2 SVGAGI (reference sequence). This CDR3 is CASSYQAETPGETQYF. Here the CDR3 DNA reads TGTGCCAGCAGTTACCAAGCCGAGACTCCAGGGGAGACCCAGTACTTC.

The chain combines TRBV20-1 with TRBJ2-2, with TRBD1 matching over 8 bases. This CDR3 is 14 amino acids long. After removal of 2 bases from V and 3 bases from J, the junction contained 2 bases not matched to a gene. Per germline, CDR1 DFQATT and CDR2 SNEGSKA (reference sequence). This CDR3 reads CSARQGAYTGELFF. CDR3 sequence (DNA): TGCAGTGCTAGACAGGGGGCATACACCGGGGAGCTGTTTTTT.

This clonotype was detected only a few times. The rearrangement links TRBV7-9 to TRBJ2-7; TRBD1 is a possible D gene (5 bases). V was shortened by 5 bases and J by 0 bases, with 14 bases between the two germline ends. The CDR3 contains 15 residues. From germline, CDR1 is SEHNR and CDR2 FQNEAQ (reference sequence). The CDR3 protein is CASSPQGASSYEQYF. DNA of the CDR3: TGTGCCAGCAGCCCCCAAGGGGCCTCCTCCTACGAGCAGTACTTC.

Points on this clonotype: The junction differs from germline at one of its ends, possibly a read error. The chain joins TRBV7-9 to TRBJ1-3; D remains unclear. Germline CDR1 reads SEHNR; CDR2 reads FQNEAQ (reference sequence). This CDR3 contains 14 residues. CDR3: CASRRGPSENTIYF. The CDR3 DNA is TGTGCCAGCAGGAGAGGTCCCTCTGAAAACACCATATATTTT. The complete variable domain, with remaining parts taken from reference TRBV7-9 and TRBJ1-3, reads DTGVSQNPRHKITKRGQNVTFRCDPISEHNRLYWYRQTLGQGPEFLTYFQNEAQLEKSRLLSDRFSAERPKGSFSTLEIQRTEQGDSAMYLCASRRGPSENTIYFGEGSWLTVV.

This clonotype was recorded many times. The chain joins TRBV5-4 to TRBJ2-5; unclear D gene. Per germline, CDR1 SGHNT and CDR2 YYREEE (reference sequence). This CDR3 is built from 13 residues. The V gene lost 4 bases and the J gene lost 10 bases, with 17 bases spanning the gap. CDR3 residues: CASSQTATRDQYF. The CDR3 DNA follows: TGTGCCAGCAGCCAGACGGCCACCAGAGACCAGTACTTC.

This clonotype was observed a few times. This chain connects TRBV5-1 to TRBJ2-7; 10 bases map to TRBD2. Trimming took 6 bases from V and 4 from J; bases not matched to a gene: 7. CDR3 length: 14 amino acids. CDR1 is SGHRS, CDR2 YFSETQ, per germline. The CDR3 coding sequence is TGCGCCAGCACCGTAGCGGGGGGAGGTTACGAGCAGTACTTC. Its protein is CASTVAGGGYEQYF.

The chain employs TRBV3-1 and TRBJ1-2; 7 positions agree with TRBD1. The CDR3 extends over 13 amino acids. Germline CDR1 is LGHDT and CDR2 is YNNKEL (reference sequence). V dropped 2 bases and J dropped 8; count of bases not matched to a gene: 5. CDR3 residues: CASSQNRGHGYTF. CDR3 in DNA: TGTGCCAGCAGCCAAAACAGGGGTCACGGCTACACCTTC.

This chain joins TRBV29-1 and TRBJ1-1; D is ambiguous. Trimming removed 1 base from V and 4 bases from J, with 13 bases in between. The CDR3 consists of 14 residues. CDR1 and CDR2 from the germline V gene are SQVTM and ANQGSEA. The CDR3 is CSVEVGGIGTEAFF. CDR3 sequence (DNA): TGCAGCGTTGAAGTCGGTGGGATTGGCACTGAAGCTTTCTTT.

The genes are TRBV6-1 and TRBJ1-5, with D perhaps matching TRBD1 (5 bases). Trimming left V 3 bases short and J 9 bases short, with 12 bases between. This CDR3 is 13 amino acids long. CDR1 and CDR2 from the germline V gene are MNHNS and SASEGT. The CDR3 nucleotides read TGTGCCAGCAGTGAGGGAAGGGGAGGGCCCCAGCATTTT. Translated, it gives CASSEGRGGPQHF.

The genes are TRBV3-1 and TRBJ2-5; D may be TRBD2 (5 bases). V was shortened by 1 base and J by 2 bases, with 5 bases between the two germline ends. CDR3 length: 13 residues. CDR1 and CDR2 (germline): LGHDT, YNNKEL (reference sequence). The CDR3 here is CASSQAGQETQYF. The CDR3 DNA sequence: TGTGCCAGCAGCCAAGCGGGGCAAGAGACCCAGTACTTC.

This clonotype was seen repeatedly, ten times or more. The chain employs TRBV4-2 and TRBJ1-4; TRBD1 might be the D (6 bases). Germline V CDR1 and CDR2: LGHNA, YNFKEQ. CDR3 length: 16 amino acids. V lost 0 bases and J lost 5, with 13 bases in between. CDR3 region: CASSQEMGTWNEKLFF. The CDR3 nucleotides are TGTGCCAGCAGCCAAGAAATGGGGACATGGAATGAAAAACTGTTTTTT.

Notes on this clonotype: One junction end disagrees with the germline gene, perhaps due to a read error. The chain has TRBV7-6 and TRBJ1-1; D might be TRBD1 (5 bases). Germline CDR1 and CDR2: SGHVS and FNYEAQ. This CDR3 has 14 residues. The CDR3 DNA is TGTGTCAGCAGCCTGGGGGTCTTGAACACTGAAGCTTTCTTT. Protein: CVSSLGVLNTEAFF.

This clonotype was counted many times. The chain joins TRBV29-1 to TRBJ2-1, with 9 bases that match TRBD1. Germline CDR1 is SQVTM and CDR2 is ANQGSEA. The ends lost 6 bases at V and 5 bases at J; junction bases unmatched: 11. The CDR3 loop spans 15 amino acids. The chain's CDR3 is CSVGGGTGFDNEQFF. The DNA for the CDR3 is TGCAGCGTGGGAGGAGGGACAGGGTTCGACAATGAGCAGTTCTTC.

The chain is built from TRBV7-2 and TRBJ1-1; D call uncertain. From germline, CDR1 is SGHTA and CDR2 FQGNSA. V lost 5 bases, J lost 4 bases, and 11 bases lay in between. This CDR3 has 13 amino acids. The CDR3 DNA sequence: TGTGCCAGCAGCAACCCGAAGGGCACTGAAGCTTTCTTT. Its translation is CASSNPKGTEAFF. The whole variable domain, remainder taken from reference TRBV7-2 and TRBJ1-1, is GAGVSQSPSNKVTEKGKDVELRCDPISGHTALYWYRQSLGQGLEFLIYFQGNSAPDKSGLPSDRFSAERTGGSVSTLTIQRTQQEDSAVYLCASSNPKGTEAFFGQGTRLTVV.

This clonotype turned up a few times. In DNA, the CDR3 is TGTGCCAGCTTGGGACGGCGGAACACCGGGGAGCTGTTTTTT. It specifies CASLGRRNTGELFF. The J gene is TRBJ2-2, the V gene TRBV28; the D gene could be TRBD1 or TRBD2 (5 bases each). V was shortened by 8 bases and J by 1 base, with 11 bases between the two germline ends. Germline-derived CDR1 and CDR2 are MDHEN and SYDVKM. The CDR3 totals 14 residues.

This clonotype came up many times. The chain joins TRBV7-9 to TRBJ1-1; possibly TRBD1 for D (5 bases). V dropped 5 bases and J dropped 3 bases, with 19 bases sitting between them. Germline V gene lookup returns CDR1 SEHNR and CDR2 FQNEAQ (reference sequence). The CDR3 is made up of 16 amino acids. The CDR3 coding sequence is TGTGCCAGCAGCCGAAGCCAGGGTTCGATATACACTGAAGCTTTCTTT. As protein: CASSRSQGSIYTEAFF. Complete variable domain (other parts from reference TRBV7-9 and TRBJ1-1): DTGVSQNPRHKITKRGQNVTFRCDPISEHNRLYWYRQTLGQGPEFLTYFQNEAQLEKSRLLSDRFSAERPKGSFSTLEIQRTEQGDSAMYLCASSRSQGSIYTEAFFGQGTRLTVV.

In this sample, this clonotype turned up a few times. The chain combines TRBV28 with TRBJ2-5; 11 bases agree with TRBD1. Germline values: CDR1 MDHEN, CDR2 SYDVKM. The CDR3 has 15 amino acids. V was clipped by 4 bases and J by 7 bases; unmatched bases: 8. CDR3 in amino acids: CASSSVGDRGATQYF. The CDR3 nucleotides read TGTGCCAGCAGTTCAGTGGGGGACAGGGGGGCGACCCAGTACTTC.

This clonotype was picked up many times. The chain joins TRBV12-3 or TRBV12-4 to TRBJ1-1; weak D call: TRBD1 (5 bases). The CDR3 is 14 residues long. V lost 4 bases and J lost 9, with 18 bases in between. The CDR3 region is CASSYKSGTPKAFF. For the CDR3, the DNA is TGTGCCAGCAGTTACAAGTCCGGGACGCCTAAAGCTTTCTTT.